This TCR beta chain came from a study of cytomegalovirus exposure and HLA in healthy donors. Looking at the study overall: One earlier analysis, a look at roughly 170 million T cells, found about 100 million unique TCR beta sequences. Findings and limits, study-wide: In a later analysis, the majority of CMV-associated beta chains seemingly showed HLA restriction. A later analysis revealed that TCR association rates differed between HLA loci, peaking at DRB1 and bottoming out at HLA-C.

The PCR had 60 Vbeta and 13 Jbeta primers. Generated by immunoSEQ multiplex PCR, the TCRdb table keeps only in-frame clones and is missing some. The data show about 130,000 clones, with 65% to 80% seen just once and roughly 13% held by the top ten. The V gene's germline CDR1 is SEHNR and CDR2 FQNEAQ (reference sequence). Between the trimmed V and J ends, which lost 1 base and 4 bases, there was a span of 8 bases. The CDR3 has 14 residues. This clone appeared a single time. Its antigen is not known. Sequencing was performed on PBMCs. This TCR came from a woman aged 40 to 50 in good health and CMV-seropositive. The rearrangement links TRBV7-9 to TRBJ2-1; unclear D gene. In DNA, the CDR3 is TGTGCCAGCAGCTTAGGTCGCTATTACAATGAGCAGTTCTTC. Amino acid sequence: CASSLGRYYNEQFF.